A selection of T cell receptor beta chains follows, all from one sample in a study of blood T cell repertoires in COVID-19. Assay used: immunoSEQ multiplex PCR; TCRdb lists only in-frame clones, some missing. The table lists roughly 120,000 clones, about 92% of them singletons, with over 3.5% in the top ten. The sequenced sample was peripheral blood. The origin of the receptors is a man aged 50 or older with active COVID-19. The CDR3 runs from the conserved cysteine through the conserved F or W. Each record gives: J gene, CDR3 length, D gene, V gene, clone size, CDR3 protein, CDR3 DNA. The D gene is left open where the match is weak. The size of a clone is reported for some rows only, either as once, few or many, or as a class for expanded clones.

j_call: TRBJ2-1
cdr3_length: 15
d_call: TRBD2
v_call: TRBV5-1
clone_size: NA
cdr3_aa: CASSLVGGGNNEQFF
cdr3_nt: TGCGCCAGCAGCTTGGTGGGCGGGGGGAACAATGAGCAGTTCTTC

j_call: TRBJ1-1
cdr3_length: 15
d_call: NA
v_call: TRBV6-6
clone_size: NA
cdr3_aa: CASSYSIAQNTEAFF
cdr3_nt: TGTGCCAGCAGTTACTCGATTGCACAGAACACTGAAGCTTTCTTT

j_call: TRBJ1-1
cdr3_length: 14
d_call: TRBD1
v_call: TRBV6-5
clone_size: NA
cdr3_aa: CASSYATGFQEAFF
cdr3_nt: TGTGCCAGCAGTTACGCGACAGGGTTTCAAGAAGCTTTCTTT

j_call: TRBJ2-3
cdr3_length: 15
d_call: TRBD2
v_call: TRBV18
clone_size: NA
cdr3_aa: CASSPLAGGADTQYF
cdr3_nt: TGTGCCAGCTCACCTCTAGCGGGAGGTGCAGATACGCAGTATTTT

j_call: TRBJ1-6
cdr3_length: 15
d_call: NA
v_call: TRBV6-5
clone_size: NA
cdr3_aa: CASSYGLGSNSPLHF
cdr3_nt: TGTGCCAGCAGTTATGGTTTAGGGAGTAATTCACCCCTCCACTTT

j_call: TRBJ1-3
cdr3_length: 13
d_call: TRBD1
v_call: TRBV2
clone_size: NA
cdr3_aa: CASQGAGGNTIYF
cdr3_nt: TGTGCCTCCCAGGGGGCAGGGGGAAACACCATATATTTT

j_call: TRBJ2-1
cdr3_length: 15
d_call: NA
v_call: TRBV24-1
clone_size: NA
cdr3_aa: CATSDQGLRGEEQFF
cdr3_nt: TGTGCCACCAGTGACCAAGGACTAAGAGGTGAAGAGCAGTTCTTC

j_call: TRBJ1-5
cdr3_length: 17
d_call: NA
v_call: TRBV4-1
clone_size: NA
cdr3_aa: CASSQEFNGYSNQPQHF
cdr3_nt: TGCGCCAGCAGCCAAGAGTTTAACGGTTATAGCAATCAGCCCCAGCATTTT

j_call: TRBJ2-1
cdr3_length: 15
d_call: TRBD2
v_call: TRBV5-1
clone_size: NA
cdr3_aa: CASSLAGGTSREQFF
cdr3_nt: TGCGCCAGCAGCTTAGCGGGAGGGACCTCCCGAGAGCAGTTCTTC

j_call: TRBJ1-5
cdr3_length: 13
d_call: NA
v_call: TRBV12-3/TRBV12-4
clone_size: NA
cdr3_aa: CASGARANQPQHF
cdr3_nt: TGTGCCAGCGGGGCCAGGGCTAATCAGCCCCAGCATTTT

j_call: TRBJ1-5
cdr3_length: 17
d_call: NA
v_call: TRBV27
clone_size: NA
cdr3_aa: CASRSGGARAAPQPQHF
cdr3_nt: TGTGCCAGCAGGTCCGGGGGTGCGAGGGCCGCCCCTCAGCCCCAGCATTTT

j_call: TRBJ2-3
cdr3_length: 14
d_call: TRBD2
v_call: TRBV7-6
clone_size: NA
cdr3_aa: CASSLGGGGDTQYF
cdr3_nt: TGTGCCAGCAGCTTGGGGGGGGGAGGAGATACGCAGTATTTT

j_call: TRBJ1-6
cdr3_length: 13
d_call: NA
v_call: TRBV3-1/TRBV3-2
clone_size: NA
cdr3_aa: CASSQLQDSSLHF
cdr3_nt: TGTGCCAGCAGCCAACTCCAGGACTCATCCCTCCACTTT

j_call: TRBJ2-1
cdr3_length: 17
d_call: TRBD2
v_call: TRBV3-1/TRBV3-2
clone_size: NA
cdr3_aa: CASSKKFAGRELNEQFF
cdr3_nt: TGTGCCAGCAGCAAAAAATTCGCCGGGAGGGAACTGAATGAGCAGTTCTTC

j_call: TRBJ2-5
cdr3_length: 13
d_call: TRBD1
v_call: TRBV10-3
clone_size: NA
cdr3_aa: CAVSGTGVITQYF
cdr3_nt: TGTGCCGTCTCCGGGACAGGGGTCATCACCCAGTACTTC

j_call: TRBJ1-4
cdr3_length: 13
d_call: TRBD1
v_call: TRBV6-6
clone_size: once
cdr3_aa: CASSYSQGQQLFF
cdr3_nt: TGTGCCAGCAGTTACTCGCAGGGACAGCAACTGTTTTTT

j_call: TRBJ1-3
cdr3_length: 15
d_call: TRBD1
v_call: TRBV6-5
clone_size: NA
cdr3_aa: CASSPTGGSGNTIYF
cdr3_nt: TGTGCCAGCAGTCCGACAGGGGGCTCTGGAAACACCATATATTTT

j_call: TRBJ1-2
cdr3_length: 14
d_call: NA
v_call: TRBV5-5
clone_size: NA
cdr3_aa: CASSTDGQLYGYTF
cdr3_nt: TGTGCCAGCAGCACGGACGGACAACTCTATGGCTACACCTTC

j_call: TRBJ2-6
cdr3_length: 16
d_call: NA
v_call: TRBV7-9
clone_size: NA
cdr3_aa: CASSFLQGAGANVLTF
cdr3_nt: TGTGCCAGCAGCTTTCTACAGGGAGCTGGGGCCAACGTCCTGACTTTC

j_call: TRBJ2-5
cdr3_length: 17
d_call: TRBD2
v_call: TRBV5-1
clone_size: NA
cdr3_aa: CASSSGLAGGVVETQYF
cdr3_nt: TGCGCCAGCAGCTCCGGACTAGCGGGGGGAGTCGTGGAGACCCAGTACTTC

j_call: TRBJ2-2
cdr3_length: 15
d_call: TRBD1
v_call: TRBV9
clone_size: NA
cdr3_aa: CASSVLQGATGELFF
cdr3_nt: TGTGCCAGCAGCGTTCTACAGGGGGCAACCGGGGAGCTGTTTTTT

j_call: TRBJ2-1
cdr3_length: 21
d_call: TRBD2
v_call: TRBV27
clone_size: once
cdr3_aa: CASSLSIARASGSVSYNEQFF
cdr3_nt: TGTGCCAGCAGTTTATCGATCGCCCGGGCTAGCGGGAGTGTCTCCTACAATGAGCAGTTCTTC

j_call: TRBJ1-4
cdr3_length: 13
d_call: NA
v_call: TRBV19
clone_size: NA
cdr3_aa: CASSIEGAGRLFF
cdr3_nt: TGTGCCAGTAGTATAGAGGGGGCGGGTCGTCTGTTTTTT

j_call: TRBJ2-5
cdr3_length: 15
d_call: NA
v_call: TRBV7-9
clone_size: NA
cdr3_aa: CASSLSQASQETQYF
cdr3_nt: TGTGCCAGCAGCCTATCGCAGGCTTCCCAAGAGACCCAGTACTTC

j_call: TRBJ2-3
cdr3_length: 14
d_call: TRBD2
v_call: TRBV27
clone_size: NA
cdr3_aa: CASSGLAGTDTQYF
cdr3_nt: TGTGCCAGCAGTGGACTAGCGGGCACAGATACGCAGTATTTT

j_call: TRBJ2-2
cdr3_length: 16
d_call: TRBD2
v_call: TRBV5-5
clone_size: NA
cdr3_aa: CASSFLAGVNTGELFF
cdr3_nt: TGTGCCAGCAGCTTTCTCGCGGGGGTGAACACCGGGGAGCTGTTTTTT

j_call: TRBJ1-4
cdr3_length: 14
d_call: TRBD1
v_call: TRBV18
clone_size: NA
cdr3_aa: CASSPGTGGMKLFF
cdr3_nt: TGTGCCAGCTCTCCCGGGACAGGGGGCATGAAACTGTTTTTT

j_call: TRBJ2-2
cdr3_length: 14
d_call: NA
v_call: TRBV15
clone_size: NA
cdr3_aa: CATSRVSGAGELFF
cdr3_nt: TGTGCCACCAGCAGAGTTAGCGGAGCCGGGGAGCTGTTTTTT

j_call: TRBJ2-3
cdr3_length: 16
d_call: TRBD2
v_call: TRBV3-1/TRBV3-2
clone_size: NA
cdr3_aa: CASSPRGSGSMDTQYF
cdr3_nt: TGTGCCAGCAGCCCCCGCGGGAGCGGGAGTATGGATACGCAGTATTTT

j_call: TRBJ2-1
cdr3_length: 13
d_call: TRBD2
v_call: TRBV27
clone_size: NA
cdr3_aa: CASFSSGYNEQFF
cdr3_nt: TGTGCCAGCTTCTCTAGCGGGTACAATGAGCAGTTCTTC

j_call: TRBJ2-7
cdr3_length: 15
d_call: NA
v_call: TRBV11-2
clone_size: NA
cdr3_aa: CASSPRQSSSYEQYF
cdr3_nt: TGTGCCAGCAGCCCCCGACAGAGTTCCTCCTACGAGCAGTACTTC

j_call: TRBJ1-6
cdr3_length: 15
d_call: TRBD1
v_call: TRBV9
clone_size: once
cdr3_aa: CASSALQGDDSPLHF
cdr3_nt: TGTGCCAGCAGCGCCCTACAGGGGGATGATTCACCCCTCCACTTT

j_call: TRBJ2-7
cdr3_length: 16
d_call: TRBD2
v_call: TRBV10-2
clone_size: NA
cdr3_aa: CASSESSQRGLKEQYF
cdr3_nt: TGCGCCAGCAGTGAGTCGAGCCAGCGGGGCTTGAAAGAGCAGTACTTC

j_call: TRBJ2-1
cdr3_length: 14
d_call: NA
v_call: TRBV19
clone_size: NA
cdr3_aa: CASSIWGRYNEQFF
cdr3_nt: TGTGCCAGTAGTATATGGGGGCGTTACAATGAGCAGTTCTTC

j_call: TRBJ2-1
cdr3_length: 14
d_call: TRBD2
v_call: TRBV2
clone_size: NA
cdr3_aa: CASRGSSGRNEQFF
cdr3_nt: TGTGCCAGCAGGGGGTCTAGCGGGAGAAATGAGCAGTTCTTC

j_call: TRBJ2-7
cdr3_length: 14
d_call: NA
v_call: TRBV18
clone_size: few
cdr3_aa: CASSQGGLSYEQYF
cdr3_nt: TGTGCCAGCTCACAGGGCGGACTATCCTACGAGCAGTACTTC